A single sample gave rise to the 32 T cell receptor beta chains below, sequenced in a study of shared clonotypes between healthy human individuals. Measured with immunoSEQ multiplex PCR; TCRdb has only the in-frame clones, and not every one. The repertoire consists of some 2,500,000 clones, with under 95% occurring once and the leading ten covering around 0.35%. Sequenced material: naive CD4+ T cells from PBMCs. This sample's subset: CD45RA+ positively selected. Every receptor here comes from a man younger than 35 in good health. Some clones in this sample may be carry-over from other donors' samples.

The chain combines TRBV6-6 with TRBJ2-1; 10 nucleotides align to TRBD2. CDR3 size: 15 residues. V lost 5 bases to trimming and J lost 7 bases; unmatched junction nucleotides: 8. Germline assignment: CDR1 MNHNY and CDR2 SVGAGI (reference sequence). CDR3: CASSDPGLARNEQFF. The DNA for the CDR3 is TGTGCCAGCAGTGACCCGGGACTAGCGCGTAATGAGCAGTTCTTC.

The CDR3 protein is CASSPRVAGGPDEQYF. The CDR3 bases are TGTGCCAGCAGCCCCCGGGTAGCGGGAGGGCCTGACGAGCAGTACTTC. The rearrangement joins TRBV7-8 to TRBJ2-7; 11 positions agree with TRBD2. Germline CDR1 SGHVS, CDR2 FQNEAQ. The V segment lost 5 bases and the J segment 5 bases; nucleotides outside the gene matches: 11. The CDR3 loop spans 16 amino acids.

J is TRBJ1-2 and V is TRBV6-1; 11 nucleotides align to TRBD1. V shed 7 bases and J 3 bases; nucleotides not matched to a gene: 4. The CDR3 consists of 14 residues. In germline, CDR1 is MNHNS, CDR2 SASEGT. CDR3 coding DNA: TGTGCCAGCACCAGGGACAGGGGGGACTATGGCTACACCTTC. It specifies CASTRDRGDYGYTF.

The V and J genes are TRBV6-5 and TRBJ2-7, with 7 bases that match TRBD1. V lost 2 bases to trimming and J lost 7 bases; unmatched junction nucleotides: 5. Germline-derived CDR1 and CDR2 are MNHEY and SVGAGI. The CDR3 covers 13 residues. The CDR3 here is CASSYPGTAEQYF. CDR3 sequence (DNA): TGTGCCAGCAGTTACCCCGGGACAGCGGAGCAGTACTTC.

The chain has TRBV5-1 and TRBJ1-5; 8 bases are shared with TRBD1. Losses at the gene ends were 4 bases for V and 4 bases for J; bases not matched to a gene: 7. The CDR3 totals 15 residues. Germline-derived CDR1 and CDR2 are SGHRS and YFSETQ. This CDR3 is CASSNGQGRNQPQHF. The CDR3 nucleotides are TGCGCCAGCAGCAACGGACAGGGAAGGAATCAGCCCCAGCATTTT. The entire variable domain, with the rest obtained from reference TRBV5-1 and TRBJ1-5, is as follows: KAGVTQTPRYLIKTRGQQVTLSCSPISGHRSVSWYQQTPGQGLQFLFEYFSETQRNKGNFPGRFSGRQFSNSRSEMNVSTLELGDSALYLCASSNGQGRNQPQHFGDGTRLSIL.

This sequence joins TRBV28 and TRBJ2-1; possible D gene TRBD1, 7 bases. V lost 6 bases and J 3 bases, leaving 12 bases between the germline ends. The CDR3 has 14 amino acids. Germline V gene data show CDR1 as MDHEN and CDR2 as SYDVKM. CDR3 DNA: TGTGCCAGCAGCCCAGGGGGGTACTACAATGAGCAGTTCTTC. Protein product: CASSPGGYYNEQFF.

J is TRBJ2-5 and V is TRBV9, with 7 bases matching TRBD2. Germline CDR1 is SGDLS and CDR2 is YYNGEE. There are 15 residues in the CDR3. V lost 4 bases, J lost 2 bases, and 8 bases stayed unmatched. CDR3 residues: CASSPRLAEQETQYF. The CDR3 bases are TGTGCCAGCAGCCCCCGGCTAGCGGAACAAGAGACCCAGTACTTC. Full variable domain (missing parts from reference TRBV9 and TRBJ2-5): DSGVTQTPKHLITATGQRVTLRCSPRSGDLSVYWYQQSLDQGLQFLIQYYNGEERAKGNILERFSAQQFPDLHSELNLSSLELGDSALYFCASSPRLAEQETQYFGPGTRLLVL.

V gene TRBV28 combines with J gene TRBJ1-1; D remains ambiguous. V was clipped by 6 bases and J by 11 bases, with 13 bases between them. The CDR3 sequence is 11 residues long. CDR1 and CDR2 from the germline V gene are MDHEN and SYDVKM. In DNA, the CDR3 is TGTGCCAGCAGGGTCCCGGAGCGGGCTTTCTTT. This gives the protein CASRVPERAFF.

The rearrangement uses TRBV19 and TRBJ1-1; the D is unclear. This CDR3 spans 13 amino acids. Trimming stripped 3 bases from V and 10 bases from J, with 15 bases between. The germline V gene has CDR1 LNHDA and CDR2 SQIVND (reference sequence). CDR3 in amino acids: CASSIGMGRAAFF. In DNA form, the CDR3 reads TGTGCCAGTAGTATTGGTATGGGAAGAGCAGCTTTCTTT.

This clone has just one count. The rearrangement joins TRBV28 to TRBJ1-3; perhaps TRBD1 as D (5 bases). The germline V and J ends were trimmed by 4 bases and 9 bases, with 22 bases remaining between them. The CDR3 has 16 amino acids. Per the germline V gene, CDR1 is MDHEN and CDR2 is SYDVKM. CDR3 coding DNA: TGTGCCAGCAGTTCGTCCGGGACGGAGGTCTATGGCACCATATATTTT. As protein: CASSSSGTEVYGTIYF. The full variable domain, its missing parts supplied by reference TRBV28 and TRBJ1-3, is DVKVTQSSRYLVKRTGEKVFLECVQDMDHENMFWYRQDPGLGLRLIYFSYDVKMKEKGDIPEGYSVSREKKERFSLILESASTNQTSMYLCASSSSGTEVYGTIYFGEGSWLTVV.

This chain uses TRBV28 with TRBJ1-1; D not resolved. The CDR3 runs 15 residues. V was shortened by 2 bases and J by 4 bases, with 14 bases between the two germline ends. Germline V lookup: CDR1 MDHEN, CDR2 SYDVKM. CDR3 DNA: TGTGCCAGCAGTTTACAAGGGCCGGGTAGCACTGAAGCTTTCTTT. Its translation: CASSLQGPGSTEAFF. Using reference TRBV28 and TRBJ1-1 for the parts outside the CDR3, the full variable domain is DVKVTQSSRYLVKRTGEKVFLECVQDMDHENMFWYRQDPGLGLRLIYFSYDVKMKEKGDIPEGYSVSREKKERFSLILESASTNQTSMYLCASSLQGPGSTEAFFGQGTRLTVV.

This rearrangement joins TRBV2 to TRBJ2-7, with D hard to call. Germline lookup yields CDR1 SNHLY and CDR2 FYNNEI. CDR3 length equals 11 residues. The ends were cut back, 6 bases at V and 0 bases at J, with 3 bases in the middle. CDR3 sequence: CASRISYEQYF. CDR3 DNA sequence: TGTGCCAGCAGGATCTCCTACGAGCAGTACTTC.

The chain has TRBV11-2 and TRBJ2-6; D possibly corresponds to TRBD1 (6 bases). The germline V gene has CDR1 SGHAT and CDR2 FQNNGV. Trimming removed 5 bases at V and 2 bases at J, with 16 bases between. This CDR3 contains 17 residues. The CDR3 protein is CASSPPYRDTGANVLTF. Written as DNA, the CDR3 is TGTGCCAGCAGCCCCCCTTACAGGGACACTGGGGCCAACGTCCTGACTTTC.

V is TRBV9 and J is TRBJ2-5, with 8 bases identical to TRBD1. CDR1 SGDLS and CDR2 YYNGEE come from the germline V gene. The CDR3 is 14 residues long. V was pared by 2 bases and J by 4 bases, with 4 bases of the junction left unmatched. CDR3 protein: CASSVQTGVETQYF. DNA for the CDR3: TGTGCCAGCAGCGTCCAGACAGGGGTAGAGACCCAGTACTTC.

This sequence joins TRBV6-1 and TRBJ1-4, with TRBD1 matching 7 bases. This CDR3 region has 16 residues. V was pared by 4 bases and J by 5 bases, with 10 bases of the junction left unmatched. Germline-derived CDR1 and CDR2 are MNHNS and SASEGT. The CDR3 region has the DNA TGTGCCAGCAGTGCCCAAAGACAGGGTCCAAATGAAAAACTGTTTTTT. Its translation: CASSAQRQGPNEKLFF.

The chain recombines TRBV5-1 with TRBJ2-7; D unclear. Germline V gives CDR1 SGHRS, CDR2 YFSETQ. CDR3 length equals 13 residues. The V end lost 0 bases, the J end lost 4 bases, and 8 bases lay between the germline ends. CDR3 bases: TGCGCCAGCAGCTTGGTTGGCCTTTACGAGCAGTACTTC. Translated, it gives CASSLVGLYEQYF. Full variable domain (remainder filled in from reference TRBV5-1 and TRBJ2-7): KAGVTQTPRYLIKTRGQQVTLSCSPISGHRSVSWYQQTPGQGLQFLFEYFSETQRNKGNFPGRFSGRQFSNSRSEMNVSTLELGDSALYLCASSLVGLYEQYFGPGTRLTVT.

The chain combines TRBV28 with TRBJ1-3; possible D gene TRBD1, 5 bases. Looked up from germline, CDR1 is MDHEN and CDR2 is SYDVKM. V dropped 2 bases and J dropped 7 bases, with 9 bases sitting between them. This CDR3 comprises 13 residues. The CDR3 sequence is CASSLGRANTIYF. CDR3 sequence (DNA): TGTGCCAGCAGTTTAGGCAGGGCGAACACCATATATTTT.

This clone was detected only once. The J gene is TRBJ1-1, the V gene TRBV7-8; possibly TRBD1 for D (5 bases). This CDR3 has 15 amino acids. CDR1 is SGHVS and CDR2 is FQNEAQ in the germline V gene. The ends were cut back, 5 bases at V and 6 bases at J, with 19 bases in the middle. CDR3: CASSRGLSRIAEAFF. CDR3 DNA sequence: TGTGCCAGCAGCCGGGGGTTAAGCAGGATCGCTGAAGCTTTCTTT.

The CDR3 reads CASSSATSGRASDTQYF. The DNA of the CDR3 is TGTGCCAGCAGCTCCGCGACTAGCGGGAGGGCCTCAGATACGCAGTATTTT. The J gene is TRBJ2-3, the V gene TRBV5-4; 14 bases map to TRBD2. This CDR3 has 17 amino acids. The germline V gene encodes CDR1 SGHNT and CDR2 YYREEE (reference sequence). Losses at the gene ends were 3 bases for V and 4 bases for J; bases not matched to a gene: 7. Combining the CDR3 with reference TRBV5-4 and TRBJ2-3 gives the whole variable domain ETGVTQSPTHLIKTRGQQVTLRCSSQSGHNTVSWYQQALGQGPQFIFQYYREEENGRGNFPPRFSGLQFPNYSSELNVNALELDDSALYLCASSSATSGRASDTQYFGPGTRLTVL.

The chain employs TRBV18 and TRBJ1-5; the D gene is possibly TRBD1 (5 bases). Trimming took 6 bases from V and 0 from J, leaving 12 bases between them. This CDR3 is 15 amino acids long. Looked up from germline, CDR1 is KGHSH and CDR2 is LQKENI. CDR3 nucleotides: TGTGCCAGCTCCTTGGGACGGCTTAGCAATCAGCCCCAGCATTTT. It specifies CASSLGRLSNQPQHF. Looking up the rest from reference TRBV18 and TRBJ1-5 gives the full variable domain: NAGVMQNPRHLVRRRGQEARLRCSPMKGHSHVYWYRQLPEEGLKFMVYLQKENIIDESGMPKERFSAEFPKEGPSILRIQQVVRGDSAAYFCASSLGRLSNQPQHFGDGTRLSIL.

The gene calls are TRBV28 and TRBJ1-1; D is unresolved. V lost 5 bases and J 1 base, leaving 14 bases between the germline ends. In germline, CDR1 is MDHEN, CDR2 SYDVKM. The CDR3 sequence is 15 residues long. In DNA form, the CDR3 reads TGTGCCAGCAGTCTACCCCGGGCCGGGAACACTGAAGCTTTCTTT. Amino acids: CASSLPRAGNTEAFF.

The genes are TRBV9 and TRBJ2-5, with 7 bases aligning to TRBD1. Unmatched junction bases numbered 14, after V lost 4 bases and J lost 5 bases. CDR1 and CDR2 from the germline V gene are SGDLS and YYNGEE. There are 16 residues in the CDR3. Here the CDR3 reads CASSLDGQAAWETQYF. CDR3 nucleotide sequence: TGTGCCAGCAGCCTCGACGGACAGGCAGCGTGGGAGACCCAGTACTTC.

The rearrangement uses TRBV19 and TRBJ1-1; D unresolved. This CDR3 contains 16 residues. Trimming removed 10 bases from V and 0 bases from J, with 21 bases in between. Germline-derived CDR1 and CDR2 are LNHDA and SQIVND (reference sequence). CDR3 in amino acids: CATNSRYNPMNTEAFF. CDR3 bases: TGTGCCACCAACTCAAGATACAATCCCATGAACACTGAAGCTTTCTTT. Complete variable domain (other parts from reference TRBV19 and TRBJ1-1): DGGITQSPKYLFRKEGQNVTLSCEQNLNHDAMYWYRQDPGQGLRLIYYSQIVNDFQKGDIAEGYSVSREKKESFPLTVTSAQKNPTAFYLCATNSRYNPMNTEAFFGQGTRLTVV.

V and J are TRBV19 and TRBJ2-7; 7 bases agree with TRBD1. CDR3 length: 15 residues. The germline CDR1 and CDR2 sequences are LNHDA and SQIVND (reference sequence). After removal of 4 bases from V and 4 bases from J, the junction contained 10 bases not matched to a gene. CDR3 sequence (DNA): TGTGCCAGTAGTACTGACCCGGGACAGTTTTACGAGCAGTACTTC. It translates to CASSTDPGQFYEQYF.

The chain combines TRBV7-9 with TRBJ1-4; D might be TRBD1 (6 bases). Germline loops: CDR1 SEHNR, CDR2 FQNEAQ (reference sequence). The CDR3 is 15 residues long. With 5 bases removed from V and 8 bases from J, the gap between germline ends came to 18 bases. In DNA form, the CDR3 reads TGTGCCAGCAGCGCGAGTCCGGGGGCAGGGGAAAAACTGTTTTTT. Its protein product is CASSASPGAGEKLFF.

The chain combines TRBV12-2 with TRBJ2-5; the table's D call, TRBD2, has no DNA check behind it. TRBV12-2 is termed a pseudogene. This CDR3 is 14 amino acids long. The CDR3 DNA sequence: TGTGCAAGTCGCTTACTCGGAGTACAAGAGACCCAGTACTTC. Translated, it gives CASRLLGVQETQYF.

The chain is built from TRBV28 and TRBJ1-2; no clear D. V shed 9 bases and J shed 2 bases, with 19 bases lying between them. CDR3 length: 15 residues. CDR1 and CDR2 (germline): MDHEN, SYDVKM. DNA for the CDR3: TGTGCCAGTTCGCTACGGCAGATTTTGAACTATGGCTACACCTTC. It is translated as CASSLRQILNYGYTF.

The chain recombines TRBV28 with TRBJ2-3, with unresolved D. The germline V gene encodes CDR1 MDHEN and CDR2 SYDVKM. V was clipped by 7 bases and J by 6 bases, with 11 bases between them. The CDR3 totals 12 residues. The CDR3 spells CASITPGDTQYF. CDR3 in DNA: TGTGCCAGCATAACTCCCGGGGATACGCAGTATTTT.

The rearrangement uses TRBV18 and TRBJ1-2; D is possibly TRBD1 (5 bases). With 3 bases removed from V and 8 bases from J, the gap between germline ends came to 16 bases. There are 14 residues in the CDR3. From germline, CDR1 is KGHSH and CDR2 LQKENI. CDR3 amino acids: CASSPGLPRRGYTF. The CDR3 coding sequence is TGTGCCAGCTCACCGGGACTTCCTAGACGGGGCTACACCTTC.

This sequence joins TRBV23-1 and TRBJ2-3; D assignment may be TRBD1 or TRBD2 (5 bases each). TRBV23-1 is sorted into the ORF group, with uncertain function. V shed 8 bases and J shed 9 bases, with 24 bases lying between them. This CDR3 has 15 residues. CDR3 sequence (DNA): TGCGCCAGCCCGGGGCAAGGCCACCTCGCGGCCACGCAGTATTTT. Amino acid sequence: CASPGQGHLAATQYF.

The chain couples TRBV27 to TRBJ2-1, with 8 nucleotides matching TRBD2. Germline CDR1 reads MNHEY; CDR2 reads SMNVEV (reference sequence). The CDR3 is made up of 16 amino acids. With 4 bases clipped from V and 12 bases from J, the junction kept 17 bases outside the gene matches. The CDR3 coding sequence is TGTGCCAGCAGTTCTGCGCCGGGACTAGAGTTTGTACGGCAGTTCTTC. This encodes CASSSAPGLEFVRQFF.

The genes are TRBV5-8 and TRBJ2-5; 10 bases line up with TRBD2. V trimming: 1 base; J trimming: 1 base; junction bases outside the gene matches: 10. CDR1 and CDR2 (germline): SGHTS, YDEGEE. This CDR3 has 18 residues. CDR3 sequence (DNA): TGTGCCAGCAGCTTGAGTAGACGGACTAGCGGCCCCCAAGAGACCCAGTACTTC. The encoded protein is CASSLSRRTSGPQETQYF. Full variable domain (rest looked up from reference TRBV5-8 and TRBJ2-5): EAGVTQSPTHLIKTRGQQATLRCSPISGHTSVYWYQQALGLGLQFLLWYDEGEERNRGNFPPRFSGRQFPNYSSELNVNALELEDSALYLCASSLSRRTSGPQETQYFGPGTRLLVL.